One sample yielded the 17 T cell receptor beta chains listed below, sequenced in a study of Ad26.COV2.S vaccination and SARS-CoV-2 variants. Data came from immunoSEQ multiplex PCR; TCRdb stores just in-frame clones and leaves some out. The sample carries about 400,000 clones, 83% recorded once. The sample's treatment: around 19 received Ad26.COV2.S at low or high dose, single or two shots; about 5 received placebo; per-sample allocation not given. Each sample was drawn 63 days after the first injection (of vaccine or placebo). The sample was peripheral blood, taken in a trial of Ad26.COV2.S vaccine versus placebo. The receptors shown here come from a person between 18 and 65 years old who received the Ad26.COV2.S COVID-19 vaccine or a placebo.

This chain joins TRBV9 and TRBJ2-7, with D possibly TRBD1 on 6 matching bases. The V and J ends lost 4 bases and 3 bases respectively, with 17 bases between them. Germline V CDR1 and CDR2: SGDLS, YYNGEE. The CDR3 loop spans 15 amino acids. CDR3 nucleotides: TGTGCCAGCAGCCCCCGACAGGCCCCTTTCTACGAGCAGTACTTC. As protein: CASSPRQAPFYEQYF.

V gene TRBV6-2 or TRBV6-3 combines with J gene TRBJ1-5, with 7 bases that match TRBD1. Germline lookup yields CDR1 MNHEY and CDR2 SVGEGT. This CDR3 contains 17 residues. The J segment lost 5 bases and the V segment lost 0 bases, leaving 10 bases of the junction unmatched. The CDR3 sequence is CASSYSLGRGKDQPQHF. In DNA form, the CDR3 reads TGTGCCAGCAGTTACTCGTTGGGCAGGGGGAAGGATCAGCCCCAGCATTTT.

The V call is TRBV5-1, the J call TRBJ1-2; D might be TRBD1 (5 bases). CDR3 length: 14 residues. Germline V lookup: CDR1 SGHRS, CDR2 YFSETQ. V lost 4 bases and J 6 bases, leaving 16 bases between the germline ends. This chain's CDR3 is CASSGLGAGDGYTF. Written as DNA, the CDR3 is TGCGCCAGCAGCGGATTAGGGGCTGGGGATGGCTACACCTTC. The whole variable domain, filled in from reference TRBV5-1 and TRBJ1-2, reads KAGVTQTPRYLIKTRGQQVTLSCSPISGHRSVSWYQQTPGQGLQFLFEYFSETQRNKGNFPGRFSGRQFSNSRSEMNVSTLELGDSALYLCASSGLGAGDGYTFGSGTRLTVV.

The J gene is TRBJ1-1, the V gene TRBV5-4; 7 positions agree with TRBD1. CDR1 SGHNT and CDR2 YYREEE come from the germline V gene (reference sequence). The CDR3 has 12 amino acids. Germline trimming cut 6 bases from V and 11 bases from J; bases unmatched to any gene: 10. The CDR3 region has the DNA TGTGCCAGCACTACGGACAGGAACCGCGCTTTCTTT. This codes for CASTTDRNRAFF.

There are many counts of this clone. The V call is TRBV6-5, the J call TRBJ2-7, with D perhaps assigned TRBD1 or TRBD2 (5 bases each). CDR1 and CDR2 from the germline V gene are MNHEY and SVGAGI. CDR3 length equals 15 residues. V gave up 6 bases and J gave up 3 bases, with 18 bases separating them. The CDR3 sequence: CASRDSGWQDYEQYF. In DNA, the CDR3 is TGTGCCAGCAGGGACTCAGGGTGGCAGGACTACGAGCAGTACTTC.

The rearrangement uses TRBV29-1 and TRBJ2-1; no clear D gene. The V end lost 3 bases, the J end lost 6 bases, and 9 bases lay between the germline ends. Germline V gives CDR1 SQVTM, CDR2 ANQGSEA. The CDR3 totals 12 residues. The CDR3 DNA sequence: TGCAGCGTTGACCCCACCCCCAATGAGCAGTTCTTC. Translating gives CSVDPTPNEQFF.

This chain connects TRBV5-1 to TRBJ2-7; 10 bases are a match to TRBD1. The CDR3 sequence is 15 residues long. Germline CDR1 reads SGHRS; CDR2 reads YFSETQ. V lost 3 bases to trimming and J lost 5 bases; unmatched junction nucleotides: 8. CDR3 protein: CASSSPGDRGHEQYF. CDR3 nucleotides: TGCGCCAGCAGCTCGCCGGGGGACAGGGGCCACGAGCAGTACTTC.

The chain links TRBV30 to TRBJ1-1, with D uncertain. This CDR3 spans 12 amino acids. Germline assignment: CDR1 GTSNPN and CDR2 SVGIG (reference sequence). V was shortened by 2 bases and J by 1 base, with 5 bases between the two germline ends. The CDR3 reads CAWSPANTEAFF. In nucleotides, the CDR3 is TGTGCCTGGAGTCCCGCGAACACTGAAGCTTTCTTT.

This chain links TRBV9 with TRBJ1-6, with 9 positions matching TRBD1. CDR3 length: 17 residues. Germline CDR1 is SGDLS and CDR2 is YYNGEE. V lost 3 bases to trimming and J lost 8 bases; unmatched junction nucleotides: 12. The CDR3 loop reads CASSAWDRDGEDSPLHF. CDR3 DNA: TGTGCCAGCAGCGCCTGGGACAGGGACGGGGAAGATTCACCCCTCCACTTT.

This clone was seen a handful of times. V is TRBV2 and J is TRBJ2-3; TRBD2 matches at 7 bases. CDR1 SNHLY and CDR2 FYNNEI come from the germline V gene. The CDR3 is 14 amino acids. With 8 bases clipped from V and 1 base from J, the junction kept 6 bases outside the gene matches. As DNA, the CDR3 is TGTGCCAGCCTATTGGGGGGGGGCACAGATACGCAGTATTTT. As protein: CASLLGGGTDTQYF.

This clone has a handful of counts. This sequence joins TRBV13 and TRBJ1-2; tentatively, D is TRBD1 (5 bases). This CDR3 spans 16 amino acids. From germline, CDR1 is PRHDT and CDR2 FYEKMQ (reference sequence). Trimming took off 5 bases at V and 0 bases at J, with 16 bases between the two ends. Here the CDR3 reads CASSVWTRESNYGYTF. The CDR3 DNA sequence: TGTGCCAGCAGCGTCTGGACACGAGAATCTAACTATGGCTACACCTTC.

The rearrangement uses TRBV6-5 and TRBJ1-1; D possibly corresponds to TRBD1 (6 bases). Germline V gives CDR1 MNHEY, CDR2 SVGAGI. The CDR3 covers 14 residues. Trimming pared 4 bases from V and 4 bases from J, leaving 13 bases between. CDR3 sequence: CASSLNRVGTEAFF. For the CDR3, the DNA is TGTGCCAGCAGTTTAAACAGGGTGGGCACTGAAGCTTTCTTT.

This rearrangement joins TRBV19 to TRBJ2-2; 8 bases line up with TRBD1. The germline V gene has CDR1 LNHDA and CDR2 SQIVND (reference sequence). Trimming took 10 bases from V and 1 from J; bases not matched to a gene: 17. The CDR3 extends over 18 amino acids. CDR3 coding DNA: TGTGCCACCAATAAGTGGGGGTCCGGGACAGGGAACACCGGGGAGCTGTTTTTT. It yields the protein CATNKWGSGTGNTGELFF.

The rearrangement joins TRBV27 to TRBJ1-3; 7 bases are a match to TRBD1. Germline CDR1 and CDR2: MNHEY and SMNVEV (reference sequence). J gave up 4 bases and V 0 bases, and 6 bases lay outside the gene matches. The CDR3 runs to 16 residues. The CDR3 reads CASSLSLPGGGNTIYF. For the CDR3, the DNA is TGTGCCAGCAGTTTATCGCTCCCAGGGGGGGGAAACACCATATATTTT.

The V and J genes are TRBV9 and TRBJ2-6; D ambiguous. This CDR3 has 14 amino acids. V shed 4 bases and J shed 2 bases, with 7 bases lying between them. Germline V gene data show CDR1 as SGDLS and CDR2 as YYNGEE. The CDR3 coding sequence is TGTGCCAGCAGCCCCGCTACTGGGGCCAACGTCCTGACTTTC. Translation gives CASSPATGANVLTF.

This clone was recorded a few times. V usage is TRBV18 and J usage is TRBJ2-1; unclear D gene. Germline loops: CDR1 KGHSH, CDR2 LQKENI. The V end was cut by 0 bases, the J end by 2 bases, with 8 bases between. This CDR3 spans 15 amino acids. CDR3 DNA: TGTGCCAGCTCACCACCCACTAAGACCTACAATGAGCAGTTCTTC. As protein: CASSPPTKTYNEQFF.

This chain uses TRBV7-3 with TRBJ2-1; TRBD2 aligns across 13 bases. The CDR3 has 15 residues. The V segment lost 5 bases and the J segment 5 bases; nucleotides outside the gene matches: 3. Looked up from germline, CDR1 is SGHTA and CDR2 is FQGTGA. CDR3 nucleotides: TGTGCCAGCAGCGCCGGACTAGCGGGAGACAATGAGCAGTTCTTC. Protein: CASSAGLAGDNEQFF.